This T cell receptor (beta chain) appears in the sequencing data of a study of T cell responses to AZD1222 COVID-19 vaccine. With respect to this clone: Its antigen is as yet unknown.

Assay used: immunoSEQ multiplex PCR; TCRdb lists only in-frame clones, some missing. This repertoire shows about 85,000 clones, more than 75% found once; its top ten account for around 2.8%. V lost 3 bases and J lost 4, with 20 bases in between. Germline lookup yields CDR1 SGHTS and CDR2 YDEGEE. The CDR3 runs 18 residues. Findings and caveats of the study: Baseline serology detected seropositivity in only a handful of AZD1222 recipients.

V is TRBV5-8 and J is TRBJ2-6; TRBD1 or TRBD2 may be the D gene (5 bases each). Sequenced here: peripheral blood, sampled on day 0 of AZD1222 vaccination. The sequence was collected from an adult in good health. The CDR3 reads CASSSRDRGTLGANVLTF. In DNA form, the CDR3 reads TGTGCCAGCAGCTCCCGGGACCGGGGAACCTTAGGGGCCAACGTCCTGACTTTC.